This entry is about one T cell receptor (beta chain). Its antigen is unknown. This sample was included in a study of shared clonotypes between healthy human individuals. Study outcomes and limitations: Naive subsets typically showed greater estimated richness than memory subsets.

CD45RO+ cells plus CCR7-negative CD45RA+ TemRA cells formed CD8 memory. Germline V gene data show CDR1 as SGHNT and CDR2 as YYREEE (reference sequence). The CDR3 runs to 17 residues. V shed 0 bases, J shed 4 bases, and the junction held 11 bases outside the gene matches. TCRdb's copy holds only in-frame clones and misses some; the assay was immunoSEQ multiplex PCR. The profile shows about 110,000 clones, roughly 70% of them singletons. The gene calls are TRBV5-4 and TRBJ1-1; TRBD1 matches at 8 bases. The sample consisted of memory CD8+ T cells sorted from blood. Noted subset: CD45RO+ cells pooled with CCR7-negative TemRA cells. The receptor was derived from a woman in her thirties in good health. The CDR3 spells CASSLGAGGPWGTEAFF. CDR3 bases: TGTGCCAGCAGCTTGGGAGCAGGGGGCCCTTGGGGCACTGAAGCTTTCTTT.